This T cell receptor beta chain was profiled in a study of cytomegalovirus exposure and HLA in healthy donors (dated by TCRdb to the late 2010s). About the full investigation: According to an earlier analysis of a few hundred of the donors, some 180 million T cells yielded some 110 million unique TCR beta sequences and 276 Gb of sequence data. The aim of the study was to test whether cataloging public T cell receptors could identify signatures of past pathogen exposure. To decide whether each TCR beta V gene segment behaved as functional or pseudogenic, an earlier analysis of several hundred of the donors relied on high-throughput TCR beta sequencing. All discovery cohort repertoires had been generated using a single sequencing platform. Roughly five DR-DQ haplotypes were handled as single units for association and clustering because linkage in the cohort was strong. The study profiled the T cell repertoires of some 610 subjects by immunosequencing and related them to cytomegalovirus serostatus. Approximately 310 gigabases of sequencing data and roughly 80 million unique TCR sequences made up an early release that covered approximately 700 HLA-typed donors. Donor age, sex, ethnicity and CMV serostatus were compiled together with the repertoire data. A separate validation cohort of approximately 120 different subjects was used in addition to the 666-subject first cohort. On average, around 240,000 unique TCR beta nucleotide sequences were sequenced per donor among 398 genotyped donors of the cohort, with roughly 20% of those sequences being non-productive. To predict cytomegalovirus infection status, the study combined high-throughput TCR immunosequencing, statistical association of individual TCRs with disease status, and machine learning. The number of typed donors differed by locus: roughly 629-640 for A, B, C, DRB1 and DQB1; some 500 for DQA1; 606 for DPA1; and 400 to 480 for DPB1. HLA typing covered class I and class II loci at four-digit resolution. Genome-wide SNP genotypes for about three fifths of the roughly 700 donors were used in a later genetic analysis, which treated that subset as a discovery cohort. Rather than using new phenotypic data, the later analysis identified candidate immune exposures from TCR beta sequences and from how often those sequences occurred across donors. A later analysis re-examined previously published TCR beta repertoires from just over 650 donors and added high-resolution HLA genotyping to investigate patterns of TCR occurrence. Among the roughly 400 genotyped donors, approximately 81% belonged to the genetic ancestry cluster associated with self-reported Caucasian donors. On the study overall, not on this receptor specifically: Because HLA typing was missing for some donors at each locus, association tests included only the typed subset. A group of highly shared sequence variants was considered likely to be a technical artifact of the sequencing pipeline. Across donors, most TCR sequences were observed very rarely, whereas some public TCRs were present in many individuals. Assigning TCR associations to individual alleles was difficult when HLA alleles, especially DR and DQ, strongly co-occurred. A later analysis reported that several top co-occurrence clusters appeared linked to parvovirus B19, influenza, CMV and Epstein-Barr virus. Roughly uniform sequencing depth across donors was assumed in presence/absence analyses, although this assumption may not hold. An earlier analysis of approximately 570 of the donors showed that most TCR beta V segments appeared in productive rearrangements either about 87% or about 30% of the time, which broadly matched IMGT annotations. In vitro tests confirmed that a few of the cytomegalovirus-associated TCR beta chains recognize cytomegalovirus antigens. The cohort was sequenced for TCR beta chains only, and without alpha or paired-chain data the features that could be detected were limited. Linkage disequilibrium might explain the correlated functional status among segregating V segments, but an unknown experimental factor could not be ruled out. A later analysis found that TCR association rates varied across HLA loci, with DRB1 alleles showing the most associated TCRs and HLA-C alleles the fewest. A later genetic analysis reported fewer N-insertions in productive TCRs among donors in an Asian-associated ancestry cluster than the roughly 700-donor mean. Immune exposure information for the cohort was limited to CMV serostatus. A further reported finding was that TCR beta sequences accurately predicted the HLA-A and HLA-B alleles for most subjects in the first cohort. The study listed 164 TCR beta chains as associated with cytomegalovirus. At a false discovery rate of 0.05, a later analysis linked approximately 18,000 TCR beta sequences to specific HLA alleles. According to the authors, the approach could potentially be generalized to other disease states and immunological phenotypes. In a later genetic analysis, a missense DCLRE1C variant was associated with V-gene and J-gene trimming of TCR beta chains, and the association was replicated in an independent cohort. Some IMGT-functional V segments, including TRBV6-2 and TRBV6-3, could not be distinguished by the 87-base-pair reads and were therefore excluded. Because counts were too low, about 15 rarely observed V segments, including chromosome 9 orphons, were left out of the earlier analysis of 587 of the donors. The classifier was reported to diagnose cytomegalovirus status with high specificity and sensitivity in both the original and validation cohorts. Compared with equally common non-associated chains, HLA-associated TCR beta chains in a later analysis were more clonally expanded and had lower generation probabilities. A later analysis found that most CMV-associated TCR beta chains appeared HLA-restricted, with HLA associations seemingly driven largely by CMV exposure.

V loses 4 bases, J loses 5 bases, and the germline ends lie 17 bases apart. From its cysteine to its phenylalanine, the CDR3 spans 16 amino acids. Solely the CDR3 DNA is kept, with 48 bases framed from the first base. The germline V gene sets CDR1 to MDHEN and CDR2 to SYDVKM. Receptor amplification or capture employed the immunoSEQ multiplex PCR assay. For the multiplex PCR, a mixture combining 60 forward primers for TCR Vbeta segments and 13 reverse primers for TCR Jbeta segments was used. Amplification of the CDR3 region of rearranged TCR beta genes was performed with a multiplex PCR assay on genomic DNA. On the Illumina HiSeq System, the amplified TCR beta libraries were sequenced as 87-base-pair reads. The study's processing was this. A later analysis tallied 75 million to 85 million unique TCR beta chains across the 650 to 750 repertoires, and about 10 million of those chains were shared by two or more donors. To remove PCR and sequencing errors, raw reads were error-corrected and collapsed into unique sequences using a nearest-neighbor algorithm that merged closely related sequences. To assign V, D and J gene segments, CDR3 sequences were aligned to IMGT reference sequences. For a sequence to be retained, a match of at least six nucleotides was required to both a V gene segment and a J gene segment. Rearrangements were classified as productive when the CDR3 lacked stop codons and remained in frame with V and J, and all other rearrangements were classified as non-productive. CDR3 was defined by IMGT convention, running from the second conserved V-encoded cysteine to the conserved J-encoded phenylalanine. The earlier analysis of 500 to 600 of the donors excluded sequences that lacked an unambiguous match to a single V gene segment. In an earlier analysis of 587 of the donors, V segments were called functional above 56.7% productive rearrangements and were called segregating when the between-donor standard deviation exceeded 5%. A statistical classification framework was developed to diagnose cytomegalovirus status using the catalog of TCR beta chain sequences. A later analysis assigned V and J genes by comparing TCR nucleotide sequences with IMGT/GENE-DB human TR gene sequences. The TCRdist pipeline was used in a later analysis to assign CDR3 sequences and most-parsimonious VDJ recombination scenarios. In a later analysis, each TCR beta chain was defined by its CDR3 amino acid sequence together with its V-gene family, and reads without a unique V-gene family were excluded. A later analysis removed 500 to 600 highly shared, low-generation-probability nucleotide sequences to deal with suspected cross-contamination and a sequencing artifact. In a later analysis, a clonal expansion index for each public chain was calculated from normalized within-repertoire ranks of inferred template counts. In a later analysis, generation probabilities were computed with a VDJ recombination model fitted to out-of-frame rearrangements, and the resulting probabilities were checked against IGoR. A later analysis scored TCR-TCR, TCR-HLA and TCR-CMV co-occurrence with hypergeometric tests, applying a repertoire-size bias correction to TCR pairs. In a later analysis, false discovery rates were estimated by permuting HLA or CMV assignments 20 times. In a later analysis, co-occurring TCRs were grouped using DBSCAN, and TCRdist sequence similarity was added for clustering within HLA-allele-positive subsets. Repertoires with fewer than 30,000 or more than 120,000 public chains were left out of co-occurrence clustering, as were roughly five repertoires with anomalous nucleotide sharing. What TCRdb holds here is the immuneACCESS table cut down to in-frame rearrangements. Part of the clones is not present; checked against another copy, under half of the missing clones reflect an unresolved V gene, and the others are unexplained. The V and J calls and clone size are taken from that table; D and trimming were inferred from the DNA. Here the sample has 200,000 or so clones; 82% occur a single time. The biggest ten clones account for around 6% of the sample.

The cohort comprised some 730 healthy bone marrow donors. At the time of sampling, every cohort member was nominally healthy, though immune exposures that went unrecorded were likely present. The donor was CMV seropositive and belonged to the group of 250 to 300 seropositive cohort members. Every donor gave a peripheral blood sample, and the peripheral blood mononuclear cells from that sample were used for TCR beta sequencing. Genomic DNA extraction from the blood cell samples was performed with the Qiagen DNeasy Blood Extraction Kit. In the case of this clone: This receptor's antigen is unknown. Base qualities were left out, and no much larger clone turns up one base away.

The chain is encoded by TRBV28 joined to TRBJ1-4; the D gene is unclear. This receptor was identified in a woman between 50 and 59 years old in good health and CMV-seropositive. The specimen was PBMCs. The CDR3 sequence is CASSSHSTTLNEKLFF. The nucleotide sequence is given as TGTGCCAGCAGTTCACACAGTACAACCCTCAATGAAAAACTGTTTTTT.